Listed here are 27 T cell receptor beta chains from one sample, sequenced in a study of OX40 agonist ivuxolimab in advanced cancers. Generated by immunoSEQ multiplex PCR, the TCRdb table keeps only in-frame clones and is missing some. The repertoire holds approximately 69,000 clones, with over 60% as singletons. The source material was CD4+ or CD8+ T cells sorted from blood, sampled in a trial of the OX40 agonist ivuxolimab. These receptor sequences come from an adult with an advanced solid tumor such as melanoma, head and neck, liver or kidney cancer.

V usage is TRBV6-4 and J usage is TRBJ2-3, with 7 bases matching TRBD2. Looked up from germline, CDR1 is MRHNA and CDR2 is SNTAGT. Trimming cost V 5 bases and J 2 bases; bases outside gene matches: 7. The CDR3 has 15 residues. CDR3 loop: CASSKTSQFTDTQYF. The CDR3 DNA reads as TGTGCCAGCAGTAAGACTAGCCAATTCACAGATACGCAGTATTTT.

This chain links TRBV5-3 with TRBJ2-1; D possibly matches TRBD1 or TRBD2 (6 bases each). TRBV5-3 is designated an ORF whose function remains uncertain. V lost 1 base to trimming and J lost 0 bases, with 14 bases between them. This CDR3 has 17 residues. The CDR3 nucleotides read TGTGCCAGAAGCTTGATTTTCGCGGGACACTCCTACAATGAGCAGTTCTTC. As protein: CARSLIFAGHSYNEQFF.

The chain has TRBV9 and TRBJ2-2; the match to TRBD2 covers 9 bases. The CDR3 is 15 amino acids. Germline lookup yields CDR1 SGDLS and CDR2 YYNGEE. The junction had 7 bases not matched to a gene; V was cut back by 4 bases and J by 6 bases. This CDR3 reads CASSRGGLAAGELFF. CDR3 in DNA: TGTGCCAGCAGCAGAGGGGGACTAGCTGCCGGGGAGCTGTTTTTT.

V usage is TRBV4-1 and J usage is TRBJ2-3; tentative D call: TRBD2 (5 bases). The CDR3 length is 16 residues. Germline-derived CDR1 and CDR2 are MGHRA and YSYEKL. V gave up 1 base and J gave up 2 bases, with 13 bases separating them. The CDR3 spells CASSQVGRVSTDTQYF. Here the CDR3 DNA reads TGCGCCAGCAGCCAAGTAGGGCGGGTGTCCACAGATACGCAGTATTTT.

The rearrangement links TRBV5-1 to TRBJ1-2; unclear D gene. The germline V gene has CDR1 SGHRS and CDR2 YFSETQ. Trimming took off 1 base at V and 0 bases at J, with 7 bases between the two ends. The CDR3 length is 14 residues. The CDR3 DNA reads as TGCGCCAGCAGCTTGAGCCCTGCTAACTATGGCTACACCTTC. This sequence encodes CASSLSPANYGYTF.

This chain joins TRBV27 and TRBJ1-2; tentatively, D is TRBD1 (5 bases). Germline assignment: CDR1 MNHEY and CDR2 SMNVEV (reference sequence). V was clipped by 5 bases and J by 2 bases, with 24 bases between them. This CDR3 spans 18 amino acids. The CDR3 bases are TGTGCCAGCAGTACTCTTAGAGGGGTAGGAGCTATAAACTATGGCTACACCTTC. Translation: CASSTLRGVGAINYGYTF.

This clone was found once. The DNA is omitted, as the CDR3 cannot be located on it reliably, and the CDR3 follows TCRdb's listing. The chain uses TRBV5-1 and TRBJ2-5; the table's D gene call, TRBD1, was not cross checked with the DNA. The CDR3 numbers 13 amino acids, ends counted. Germline CDR1 is SGHRS and CDR2 is YFSETQ. CDR3 protein: CASSFLWQETQYF.

This sequence joins TRBV2 and TRBJ1-1, with 9 bases that match TRBD1. From germline, CDR1 is SNHLY and CDR2 FYNNEI. J gave up 7 bases and V 11 bases, and 8 bases lay outside the gene matches. CDR3 length equals 12 residues. CDR3 coding DNA: TGTGCCGGACGGACAGGGGTAGATGAAGCTTTCTTT. Translation gives CAGRTGVDEAFF. Full variable domain (rest looked up from reference TRBV2 and TRBJ1-1): EPEVTQTPSHQVTQMGQEVILRCVPISNHLYFYWYRQILGQKVEFLVSFYNNEISEKSEIFDDQFSVERPDGSNFTLKIRSTKLEDSAMYFCAGRTGVDEAFFGQGTRLTVV.

This clone was seen only once. V gene TRBV5-1 combines with J gene TRBJ1-2; D uncertain. Trimming removed 0 bases at V and 3 bases at J, with 6 bases between. Germline V CDR1 and CDR2: SGHRS, YFSETQ. The CDR3 runs to 13 residues. CDR3 protein: CASSLGADYGYTF. In nucleotides, the CDR3 is TGCGCCAGCAGCTTGGGGGCGGACTATGGCTACACCTTC.

The chain uses TRBV7-9 and TRBJ2-4; D is possibly TRBD2 (5 bases). Germline values: CDR1 SEHNR, CDR2 FQNEAQ (reference sequence). V was cut by 1 base and J by 7 bases, with 14 bases left in between. The length of the CDR3 is 15 residues. The CDR3 nucleotides read TGTGCCAGCAGCTTAGAACGGGGTCTGGGTAACATTCAGTACTTC. This encodes CASSLERGLGNIQYF.

J is TRBJ1-1 and V is TRBV18; maybe TRBD1 (6 bases). This CDR3 is built from 15 residues. Germline CDR1 and CDR2: KGHSH and LQKENI. Trimming cost V 3 bases and J 0 bases, with 11 bases left between them. CDR3: CASSPLGQLNTEAFF. DNA of the CDR3: TGTGCCAGCTCACCCCTCGGACAGTTGAACACTGAAGCTTTCTTT.

Turning to this clone: Mismatch with germline at one junction end may stem from a read error. This chain uses TRBV9 with TRBJ2-7, with D perhaps TRBD2 (6 bases). CDR3 length equals 14 residues. Germline assignment: CDR1 SGDLS and CDR2 YYNGEE. The CDR3 nucleotides read TGTGCCAGCAGCGCGTCGGGACTCCCCTTCCCCGAGAACTTC. This translates into CASSASGLPFPENF.

The V and J genes are TRBV4-1 and TRBJ1-3; 8 bases fit TRBD1. The CDR3 totals 15 residues. Germline V lookup: CDR1 MGHRA, CDR2 YSYEKL. V was clipped by 3 bases and J by 2 bases; unmatched bases: 3. CDR3 DNA: TGCGCCAGCAGCCAGACGGACAGGGCTGGAAACACCATATATTTT. Protein sequence: CASSQTDRAGNTIYF.

V is TRBV5-4 and J is TRBJ1-6, with TRBD1 identical over 9 bases. Germline V gene sequence: CDR1 SGHNT, CDR2 YYREEE (reference sequence). The V gene end was trimmed by 5 bases and the J gene end by 8 bases; junction bases not matched to a gene: 11. The CDR3 consists of 16 residues. CDR3 residues: CASRAGTGRIDSPLHF. DNA for the CDR3: TGTGCCAGCAGGGCCGGGACAGGGAGAATTGATTCACCCCTCCACTTT.

The chain is built from TRBV7-9 and TRBJ1-2; 8 bases are a match to TRBD1. Germline values: CDR1 SEHNR, CDR2 FQNEAQ (reference sequence). V lost 0 bases, J lost 5 bases, and 2 bases stayed unmatched. This CDR3 spans 14 amino acids. This CDR3 reads CASSLAGQVYGYTF. CDR3 nucleotides: TGTGCCAGCAGCTTAGCGGGACAGGTTTATGGCTACACCTTC.

The genes are TRBV10-3 and TRBJ2-1, with TRBD2 matching over 10 bases. Germline values: CDR1 ENHRY, CDR2 SYGVKD. V trimming: 6 bases; J trimming: 8 bases; junction bases outside the gene matches: 4. This CDR3 contains 13 residues. The CDR3 here is CAIRTSGNDEQFF. The CDR3 DNA reads as TGTGCCATCAGAACTAGCGGGAACGATGAGCAGTTCTTC.

CDR3 loop: CSARTGREETQYF. CDR3 DNA sequence: TGCAGCGCCCGGACAGGGAGAGAAGAGACGCAGTATTTT. This chain joins TRBV29-1 and TRBJ2-3; 8 nucleotides line up with TRBD1. Per the germline V gene, CDR1 is SQVTM and CDR2 is ANQGSEA. CDR3 size: 13 residues. The J segment lost 9 bases and the V segment lost 7 bases, leaving 12 bases of the junction unmatched.

The chain is built from TRBV30 and TRBJ1-2; D not certain. Germline V gene lookup returns CDR1 GTSNPN and CDR2 SVGIG (reference sequence). V lost 2 bases, J lost 3 bases, and 7 bases lay in between. The CDR3 is made up of 12 amino acids. The CDR3 DNA is TGTGCCTGGAGTACCGGGGACTATGGCTACACCTTC. This codes for CAWSTGDYGYTF.

This chain uses TRBV6-1 with TRBJ2-1; the match to TRBD2 covers 9 bases. Trimming cost V 8 bases and J 3 bases; bases outside gene matches: 5. Germline loops: CDR1 MNHNS, CDR2 SASEGT. This CDR3 comprises 14 residues. This chain's CDR3 is CASGGLAIYNEQFF. The CDR3 DNA is TGTGCCAGCGGGGGACTAGCTATCTACAATGAGCAGTTCTTC.

The chain combines TRBV18 with TRBJ2-2; 8 bases line up with TRBD1. V gave up 2 bases and J gave up 4 bases; unmatched junction bases: 3. CDR3 length equals 15 residues. The germline CDR1 and CDR2 sequences are KGHSH and LQKENI. The CDR3, as DNA: TGTGCCAGCTCACCATCAGGGGGCATCACCGGGGAGCTGTTTTTT. Protein sequence: CASSPSGGITGELFF.

In this sample, this clone turned up a few times. The V gene is TRBV9, the J gene TRBJ2-3, with D tentatively TRBD2 (6 bases). V lost 3 bases and J lost 4, with 15 bases in between. CDR1 is SGDLS, CDR2 YYNGEE, per germline. CDR3 length equals 15 residues. CDR3 sequence: CASSDKTSPPDTQYF. In DNA, the CDR3 is TGTGCCAGCAGCGATAAGACTAGTCCCCCAGATACGCAGTATTTT.

The gene calls are TRBV5-1 and TRBJ2-7; the match to TRBD1 covers 7 bases. This CDR3 comprises 14 residues. Germline values: CDR1 SGHRS, CDR2 YFSETQ. J was trimmed by 6 bases and V by 1 base; bases with no gene match: 7. In DNA, the CDR3 is TGCGCCAGCAGCTTGACAGGGGAGAGGGGCGAGCAGTACTTC. It encodes CASSLTGERGEQYF.

The V and J genes are TRBV12-5 and TRBJ2-7, with no clear D. Looked up from germline, CDR1 is LGHNT and CDR2 is FRNRAP. Trimming left V 11 bases short and J 0 bases short, with 11 bases between. CDR3 length equals 12 residues. CDR3 DNA sequence: TGTGCTTGCTCTCTCAGCTCCTACGAGCAGTACTTC. Residues: CACSLSSYEQYF. The whole variable domain, filled in from reference TRBV12-5 and TRBJ2-7, reads DARVTQTPRHKVTEMGQEVTMRCQPILGHNTVFWYRQTMMQGLELLAYFRNRAPLDDSGMPKDRFSAEMPDATLATLKIQPSEPRDSAVYFCACSLSSYEQYFGPGTRLTVT.

The chain carries TRBV11-3 and TRBJ2-5; either TRBD1 or TRBD2 may supply D (5 bases each). Trimming left V 8 bases short and J 3 bases short, with 10 bases between. Germline V gene lookup returns CDR1 SGHNT and CDR2 YENEEA. The CDR3 extends over 12 amino acids. The chain's CDR3 is CASSRGEETQYF. The CDR3 bases are TGTGCCAGCTCTCGGGGCGAAGAGACCCAGTACTTC.

This clone has only one observation. This rearrangement joins TRBV20-1 to TRBJ2-1; no reliable D call. The germline V and J ends were trimmed by 3 bases and 6 bases, with 6 bases remaining between them. Germline CDR1 and CDR2: DFQATT and SNEGSKA (reference sequence). This CDR3 has 11 amino acids. The CDR3 spells CSASASNEQFF. The CDR3 DNA reads as TGCAGTGCTAGTGCTAGCAATGAGCAGTTCTTC.

J is TRBJ2-2 and V is TRBV21-1; the table's D call, TRBD1, was not checked against the DNA. TRBV21-1 is an annotated pseudogene. The CDR3 runs to 17 residues. CDR3 amino acids: CASSKGRTGTNTGELFF. CDR3 DNA sequence: TGTGCCAGCAGCAAAGGGAGGACAGGCACCAACACCGGGGAGCTGTTTTTT.

This chain connects TRBV6-1 to TRBJ2-5, with 9 bases fitting TRBD2. Germline CDR1 and CDR2: MNHNS and SASEGT. The V gene end was trimmed by 2 bases and the J gene end by 7 bases; junction bases not matched to a gene: 5. This CDR3 comprises 14 residues. CDR3 DNA sequence: TGTGCCAGCAGTGAACAGCGGGGGGCAGGGACCCAGTACTTC. It translates to CASSEQRGAGTQYF.